The 17 T cell receptor beta chains below were found in one sample sequenced in a study of shared T cell receptors in the human thymus. The protocol was immunoSEQ multiplex PCR, while the TCRdb copy is restricted to in-frame clones and leaves out a portion. This sample yields 650,000 to 950,000 clones, of which 75% to 90% are seen a single time; about 0.011% belongs to the top ten. Another study also made use of these data, one on human thymus T cells.

The sample was thymocytes. The receptors come from a girl under three years old with a congenital heart defect.

The V gene is TRBV29-1, the J gene TRBJ2-5; TRBD2 agrees at 8 bases. Germline loops: CDR1 SQVTM, CDR2 ANQGSEA. There are 18 residues in the CDR3. Germline trimming cut 1 base from V and 5 bases from J; bases unmatched to any gene: 18. The CDR3 DNA follows: TGCAGCGTTGAAGCGGTACCGGGGGGGCTTATACCGTGTGAGACCCAGTACTTC. It specifies CSVEAVPGGLIPCETQYF.

The table lists this clone with a count of one. V usage is TRBV4-3 and J usage is TRBJ2-1; TRBD2 might be the D (5 bases). Trimming cost V 4 bases and J 0 bases, with 16 bases left between them. This CDR3 contains 17 residues. Germline V gives CDR1 LGHNA, CDR2 YSLEER. CDR3 loop: CASSRGYFDSSYNEQFF. CDR3 nucleotides: TGCGCCAGCAGCCGCGGGTATTTCGATAGCTCCTACAATGAGCAGTTCTTC.

For this clone: In the same sample, other DNA sequences code for this CDR3. This chain connects TRBV5-1 to TRBJ1-2, with 7 bases identical to TRBD1. CDR3 length: 14 amino acids. The germline gives CDR1 SGHRS, CDR2 YFSETQ. The V segment lost 0 bases and the J segment 2 bases; nucleotides outside the gene matches: 1. CDR3 protein: CASSLDRGNYGYTF. The DNA for the CDR3 is TGCGCCAGCAGCTTGGACAGGGGAAACTATGGCTACACCTTC.

This chain connects TRBV6-6 to TRBJ1-2; a possible D gene is TRBD1 (6 bases). The CDR3 loop spans 13 amino acids. Trimming took off 6 bases at V and 2 bases at J, with 10 bases between the two ends. Per the germline V gene, CDR1 is MNHNY and CDR2 is SVGAGI (reference sequence). The DNA for the CDR3 is TGTGCCAGCAGGGGGGCGACGAACTATGGCTACACCTTC. Its translation: CASRGATNYGYTF.

This sequence joins TRBV6-1 and TRBJ2-5; D remains ambiguous. With 2 bases removed from V and 5 bases from J, the gap between germline ends came to 12 bases. Germline-derived CDR1 and CDR2 are MNHNS and SASEGT. The CDR3 sequence is 14 residues long. This CDR3 reads CASSERRSGETQYF. DNA for the CDR3: TGTGCCAGCAGTGAACGTCGGTCGGGTGAGACCCAGTACTTC.

The chain employs TRBV7-3 and TRBJ1-2; 7 nucleotides line up with TRBD1. CDR3 size: 15 residues. Germline CDR1 is SGHTA and CDR2 is FQGTGA. The V gene end was trimmed by 2 bases and the J gene end by 2 bases; junction bases not matched to a gene: 5. The CDR3, as DNA: TGTGCCAGCAGCTTATGGCCAGGGGGGAACTATGGCTACACCTTC. Protein: CASSLWPGGNYGYTF.

The V call is TRBV7-9, the J call TRBJ1-6; D unclear. The CDR3 length is 18 residues. The V end lost 8 bases, the J end lost 6 bases, and 26 bases lay between the germline ends. Germline CDR1 and CDR2: SEHNR and FQNEAQ (reference sequence). The CDR3 coding sequence is TGTGCCAGCGGGTCCGAAGGCAGCCCCTCGAGGGTTAATTCACCCCTCCACTTT. As protein: CASGSEGSPSRVNSPLHF.

This rearrangement joins TRBV29-1 to TRBJ2-5, with 7 bases lining up with TRBD1. Trimming took 4 bases from V and 4 from J; bases not matched to a gene: 6. The length of the CDR3 is 13 residues. The germline gives CDR1 SQVTM, CDR2 ANQGSEA. The CDR3 DNA reads as TGCAGCGTTGCTTGGGACAGAGGAGAGACCCAGTACTTC. It yields the protein CSVAWDRGETQYF.

Points on this clone: The same CDR3 is also encoded by other DNA sequences in this sample. The rearrangement uses TRBV9 and TRBJ1-2, with TRBD1 as a possible D gene (6 bases). This CDR3 is built from 13 residues. The V and J ends lost 1 base and 2 bases respectively, with 6 bases between them. Germline assignment: CDR1 SGDLS and CDR2 YYNGEE. The CDR3 region is CASSVTGNYGYTF. Written as DNA, the CDR3 is TGTGCCAGCAGCGTAACAGGGAACTATGGCTACACCTTC.

V is TRBV6-5 and J is TRBJ1-6; D gene uncertain. CDR3 size: 15 residues. V gave up 2 bases and J gave up 7 bases, with 12 bases separating them. Per the germline V gene, CDR1 is MNHEY and CDR2 is SVGAGI. The CDR3 is CASSYGRPGNSPLHF. The CDR3 nucleotides are TGTGCCAGCAGTTACGGCCGTCCGGGGAATTCACCCCTCCACTTT.

The chain employs TRBV19 and TRBJ1-3; D ambiguous. Looked up from germline, CDR1 is LNHDA and CDR2 is SQIVND (reference sequence). V lost 3 bases to trimming and J lost 5 bases, with 8 bases between them. The CDR3 is 13 residues long. The CDR3 region has the DNA TGTGCCAGTAGTATCTGGCGGCGAAACACCATATATTTT. It encodes CASSIWRRNTIYF.

Comment on this clone: Other DNA sequences in the same sample also yield this CDR3. The chain is built from TRBV9 and TRBJ2-6; tentative D call: TRBD1 (5 bases). Trimming left V 2 bases short and J 4 bases short, with 10 bases between. The CDR3 totals 15 residues. Per the germline V gene, CDR1 is SGDLS and CDR2 is YYNGEE. DNA for the CDR3: TGTGCCAGCAGCGTCGCAGGGTCAGGGGCCAACGTCCTGACTTTC. This gives the protein CASSVAGSGANVLTF.

This chain links TRBV4-2 with TRBJ1-1; D is possibly TRBD1 (5 bases). CDR1 is LGHNA, CDR2 YNFKEQ, per germline. V was cut by 0 bases and J by 9 bases, with 23 bases left in between. The CDR3 extends over 17 amino acids. The CDR3 spells CASSQDLGEGVVRKAFF. The CDR3, as DNA: TGTGCCAGCAGCCAAGATCTTGGGGAAGGGGTGGTCAGGAAAGCTTTCTTT.

The chain carries TRBV5-6 and TRBJ2-7, with D perhaps matching TRBD2 (5 bases). V lost 1 base to trimming and J lost 4 bases, with 18 bases between them. The CDR3 is made up of 16 amino acids. Germline V lookup: CDR1 SGHDT, CDR2 YYEEEE. The CDR3 DNA reads as TGTGCCAGCAGCTTGCCCTCGGGGTTGGCCCATTACGAGCAGTACTTC. This encodes CASSLPSGLAHYEQYF.

The CDR3 here is CASSKRQFSNQPQHF. The CDR3 bases are TGTGCCAGCAGCAAAAGACAGTTTAGCAATCAGCCCCAGCATTTT. V is TRBV6-5 and J is TRBJ1-5; a weak D match, TRBD1 (5 bases). V dropped 6 bases and J dropped 0 bases, with 12 bases sitting between them. Germline V gene lookup returns CDR1 MNHEY and CDR2 SVGAGI. The length of the CDR3 is 15 residues.

J is TRBJ1-2 and V is TRBV4-3; D ambiguous. The CDR3 sequence is 16 residues long. The V gene's germline CDR1 is LGHNA and CDR2 YSLEER. Deletions cut 1 base from V and 0 bases from J, with 12 bases between. CDR3 sequence reads: CASSQGKSPPNYGYTF. CDR3 bases: TGCGCCAGCAGCCAAGGAAAGAGTCCCCCTAACTATGGCTACACCTTC.

This sequence joins TRBV27 and TRBJ2-1; 7 bases map to TRBD2. The germline gives CDR1 MNHEY, CDR2 SMNVEV (reference sequence). V was clipped by 6 bases and J by 11 bases; unmatched bases: 10. The CDR3 contains 13 residues. CDR3: CASSTLGGGKQFF. The CDR3 nucleotides read TGTGCCAGCAGCACCCTGGGGGGGGGAAAGCAGTTCTTC.